Sequencing of this T cell receptor (beta chain) was carried out in a study of T cells in Graves' hyperthyroidism and ophthalmopathy. Study overall: Peripheral blood samples were taken at initial diagnosis, prior to any treatment. Study-wide points: The model's output predicted ophthalmopathy at a median of 6.5 months prior to onset.

It was RNA transcripts that yielded the amplified TCR beta CDR3 regions. In the first-round RT-PCR of the TCR CDR3, the HTBI primer set was used. From the multiplex PCR reads, TCRdb called clonotypes with MiXCR, one entry per CDR3 protein. This table holds fewer than 700,000 distinct CDR3 sequences, 15% to 20% found once. Graves' hyperthyroidism was deemed stable absent ophthalmopathy progression within 18 months. Fresh peripheral blood, approximately 10 ml, was the source of the PBMCs. The CDR3 loop spans 15 amino acids. The germline CDR1 and CDR2 sequences are LGHDT and YNNKEL (reference sequence). With 0 bases removed from V and 5 bases from J, the gap between germline ends came to 13 bases. This clonotype has a count of ten or more. The antigen is undetermined.

Material: blood. The V call is TRBV3-1, the J call TRBJ2-5, with D perhaps TRBD2 (6 bases). The sequence came from a woman aged 30 to 39 with Graves' hyperthyroidism. CDR3 sequence (DNA): TGTGCCAGCAGCCAAGATGGGGGGAGTGCTGAGACCCAGTACTTC. It translates to CASSQDGGSAETQYF.